This TCR beta chain was captured by sequencing in a study of blood T cell repertoires in COVID-19. Study overall: Specimens from acute and convalescent COVID-19 originated in the United States, Italy and Spain. In each case, the material was cDNA or gDNA derived from T cells, B-cell-depleted T cells, or PBMCs.

Germline-derived CDR1 and CDR2 are PRHDT and FYEKMQ (reference sequence). The CDR3 spans 14 residues. V lost 3 bases, J lost 2 bases, and 8 bases lay in between. In the original analysis: Amplified reference gene primers provided the basis for estimating nucleated cell counts. Repertoires were generated with immunoSEQ multiplex PCR, while TCRdb's copy carries only in-frame clones and drops some. D and trimming were read from the DNA, whereas the V and J calls and clone size are those reported in that table. The sample records tens of thousands of clones, more than 75% being singletons. The source is a human donor in a cohort sampled during active COVID-19. Sequenced input: peripheral blood. This chain uses TRBV13 with TRBJ1-5; maybe TRBD1 (5 bases). The CDR3 reads CASSFAGGNQPQHF. The CDR3 nucleotides are TGTGCCAGCAGCTTTGCGGGGGGCAATCAGCCCCAGCATTTT. The entire variable domain, with the rest obtained from reference TRBV13 and TRBJ1-5, is as follows: AAGVIQSPRHLIKEKRETATLKCYPIPRHDTVYWYQQGPGQDPQFLISFYEKMQSDKGSIPDRFSAQQFSDYHSELNMSSLELGDSALYFCASSFAGGNQPQHFGDGTRLSIL.